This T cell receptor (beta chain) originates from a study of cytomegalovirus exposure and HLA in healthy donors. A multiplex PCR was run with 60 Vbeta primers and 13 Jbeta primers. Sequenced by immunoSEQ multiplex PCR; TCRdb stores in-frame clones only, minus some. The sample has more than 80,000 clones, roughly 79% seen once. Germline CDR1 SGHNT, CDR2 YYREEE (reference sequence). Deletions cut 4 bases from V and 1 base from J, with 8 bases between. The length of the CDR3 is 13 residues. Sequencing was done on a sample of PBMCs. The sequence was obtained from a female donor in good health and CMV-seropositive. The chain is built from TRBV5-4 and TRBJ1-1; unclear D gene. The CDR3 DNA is TGTGCCAGCAGCCCTCGACAGAACACTGAAGCTTTCTTT. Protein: CASSPRQNTEAFF.